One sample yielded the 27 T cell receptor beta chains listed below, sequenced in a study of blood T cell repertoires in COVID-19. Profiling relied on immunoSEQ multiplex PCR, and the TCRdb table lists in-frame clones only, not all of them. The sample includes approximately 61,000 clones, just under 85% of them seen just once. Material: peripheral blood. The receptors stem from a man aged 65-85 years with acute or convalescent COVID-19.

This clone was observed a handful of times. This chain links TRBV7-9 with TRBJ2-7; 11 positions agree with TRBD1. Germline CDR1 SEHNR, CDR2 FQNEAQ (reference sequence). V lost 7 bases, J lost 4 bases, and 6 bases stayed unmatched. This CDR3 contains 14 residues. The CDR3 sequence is CASNPRDRGYEQYF. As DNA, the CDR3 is TGTGCCAGCAACCCGAGGGACAGGGGGTACGAGCAGTACTTC.

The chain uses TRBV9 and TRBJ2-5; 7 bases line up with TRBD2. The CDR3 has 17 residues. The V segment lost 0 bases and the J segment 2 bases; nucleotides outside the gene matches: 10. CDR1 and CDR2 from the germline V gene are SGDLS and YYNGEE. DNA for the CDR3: TGTGCCAGCAGCGTAGCCCTGGCGGGGGACTCGCAAGAGACCCAGTACTTC. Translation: CASSVALAGDSQETQYF.

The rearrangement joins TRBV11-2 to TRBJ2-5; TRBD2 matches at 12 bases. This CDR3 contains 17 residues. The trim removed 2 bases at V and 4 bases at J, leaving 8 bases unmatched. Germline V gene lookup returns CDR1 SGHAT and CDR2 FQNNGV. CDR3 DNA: TGTGCCAGCAGCTTAACTCTAGCGGGGGGGCCCACAGAGACCCAGTACTTC. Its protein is CASSLTLAGGPTETQYF.

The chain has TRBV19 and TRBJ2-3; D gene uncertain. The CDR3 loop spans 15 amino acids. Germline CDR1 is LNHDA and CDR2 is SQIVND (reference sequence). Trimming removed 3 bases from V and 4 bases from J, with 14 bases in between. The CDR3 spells CASSMVDSRPDTQYF. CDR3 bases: TGTGCCAGTAGTATGGTTGACTCACGTCCAGATACGCAGTATTTT.

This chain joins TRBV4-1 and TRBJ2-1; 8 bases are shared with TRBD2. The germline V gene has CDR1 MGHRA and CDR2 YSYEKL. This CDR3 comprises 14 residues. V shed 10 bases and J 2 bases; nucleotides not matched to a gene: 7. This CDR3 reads CATQAGETYNEQFF. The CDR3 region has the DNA TGCGCCACCCAAGCGGGGGAAACCTACAATGAGCAGTTCTTC.

This CDR3 is CASSEKTGIYGYTF. The DNA for the CDR3 is TGTGCCAGCAGTGAGAAGACAGGGATCTATGGCTACACCTTC. The V and J genes are TRBV6-1 and TRBJ1-2; 7 nucleotides align to TRBD1. The germline V gene has CDR1 MNHNS and CDR2 SASEGT. The J segment lost 4 bases and the V segment lost 3 bases, leaving 5 bases of the junction unmatched. The length of the CDR3 is 14 residues.

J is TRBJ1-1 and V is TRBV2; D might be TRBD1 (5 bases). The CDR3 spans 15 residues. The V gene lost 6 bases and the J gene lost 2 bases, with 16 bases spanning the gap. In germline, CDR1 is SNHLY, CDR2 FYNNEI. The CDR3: CASSQTRQINTEAFF. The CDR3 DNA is TGTGCCAGCAGCCAGACAAGACAGATTAACACTGAAGCTTTCTTT.

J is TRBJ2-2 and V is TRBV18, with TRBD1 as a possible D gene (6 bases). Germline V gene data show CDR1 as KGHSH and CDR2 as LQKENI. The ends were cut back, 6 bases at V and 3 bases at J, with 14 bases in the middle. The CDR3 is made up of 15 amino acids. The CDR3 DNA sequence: TGTGCCAGCTCCCAAGGGGGTGGCTACACCGGGGAGCTGTTTTTT. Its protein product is CASSQGGGYTGELFF.

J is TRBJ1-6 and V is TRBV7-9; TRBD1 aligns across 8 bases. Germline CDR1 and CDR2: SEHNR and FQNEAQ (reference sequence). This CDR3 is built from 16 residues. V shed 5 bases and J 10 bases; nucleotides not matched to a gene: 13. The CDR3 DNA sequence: TGTGCCAGCAGCACCGCCGGACAGGGCTTACGGTCACCCCTCCACTTT. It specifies CASSTAGQGLRSPLHF.

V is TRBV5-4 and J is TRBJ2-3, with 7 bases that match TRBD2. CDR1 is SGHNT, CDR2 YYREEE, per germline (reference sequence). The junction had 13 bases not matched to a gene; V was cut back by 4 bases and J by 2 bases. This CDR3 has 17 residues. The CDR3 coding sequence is TGTGCCAGCAGCGCCGGTTACAGCGGGGCCCACACAGATACGCAGTATTTT. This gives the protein CASSAGYSGAHTDTQYF.

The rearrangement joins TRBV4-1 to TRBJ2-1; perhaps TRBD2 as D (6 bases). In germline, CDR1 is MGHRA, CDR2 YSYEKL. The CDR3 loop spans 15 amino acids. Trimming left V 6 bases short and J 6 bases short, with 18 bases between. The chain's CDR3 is CASSPRGGLSNEQFF. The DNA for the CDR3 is TGCGCCAGCAGTCCTCGGGGAGGCCTTTCCAATGAGCAGTTCTTC.

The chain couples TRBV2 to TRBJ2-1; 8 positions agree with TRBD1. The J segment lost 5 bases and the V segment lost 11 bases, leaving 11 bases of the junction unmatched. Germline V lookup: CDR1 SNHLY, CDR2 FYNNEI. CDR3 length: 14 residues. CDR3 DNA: TGTGCCGCCAGGACAGGGTCCGTTAACAATGAGCAGTTCTTC. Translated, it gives CAARTGSVNNEQFF.

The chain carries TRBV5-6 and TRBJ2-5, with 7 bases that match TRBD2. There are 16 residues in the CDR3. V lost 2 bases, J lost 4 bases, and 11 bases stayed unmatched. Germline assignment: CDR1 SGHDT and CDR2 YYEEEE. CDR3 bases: TGTGCCAGCAGCTTAAGACTAGCCAGAATGGGAGAGACCCAGTACTTC. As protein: CASSLRLARMGETQYF.

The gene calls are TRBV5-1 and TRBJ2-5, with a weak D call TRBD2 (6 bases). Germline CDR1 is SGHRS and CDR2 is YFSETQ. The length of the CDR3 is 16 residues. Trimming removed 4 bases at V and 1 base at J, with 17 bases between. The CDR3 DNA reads TGCGCCAGCAGCGTGGGGTTTGGGGGGACCCAAGAGACCCAGTACTTC. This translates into CASSVGFGGTQETQYF.

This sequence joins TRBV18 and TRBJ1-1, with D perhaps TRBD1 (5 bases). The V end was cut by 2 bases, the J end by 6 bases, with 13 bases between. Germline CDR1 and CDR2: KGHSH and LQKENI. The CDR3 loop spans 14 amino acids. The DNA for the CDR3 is TGTGCCAGCTCACCAACCGGACAAGTATCTGAAGCTTTCTTT. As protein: CASSPTGQVSEAFF.

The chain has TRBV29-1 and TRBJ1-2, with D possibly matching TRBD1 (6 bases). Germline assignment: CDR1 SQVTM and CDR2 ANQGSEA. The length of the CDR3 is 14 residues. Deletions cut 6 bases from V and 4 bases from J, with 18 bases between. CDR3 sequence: CSVAKDSLSYGYTF. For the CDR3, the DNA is TGCAGCGTCGCGAAGGACAGCTTGAGCTATGGCTACACCTTC.

CDR3 loop: CASSPSGSAQETQYF. In nucleotides, the CDR3 is TGTGCCAGCAGCCCTAGTGGGTCCGCCCAAGAGACCCAGTACTTC. The J gene is TRBJ2-5, the V gene TRBV7-9; D remains unclear. Germline V gene sequence: CDR1 SEHNR, CDR2 FQNEAQ (reference sequence). The V end lost 5 bases, the J end lost 1 base, and 14 bases lay between the germline ends. The length of the CDR3 is 15 residues.

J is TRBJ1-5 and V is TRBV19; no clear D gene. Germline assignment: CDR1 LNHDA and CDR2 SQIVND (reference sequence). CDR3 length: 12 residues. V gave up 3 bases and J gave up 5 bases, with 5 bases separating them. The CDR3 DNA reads TGTGCCAGTAGTATCCCAGATCAGCCCCAGCATTTT. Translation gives CASSIPDQPQHF.

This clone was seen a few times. This CDR3 reads CASSYGAYTEAFF. DNA of the CDR3: TGTGCCAGCAGTTACGGGGCCTACACTGAAGCTTTCTTT. The chain employs TRBV6-5 and TRBJ1-1, with a possible D match to TRBD1 (5 bases). Between the trimmed V and J ends, which lost 2 bases and 3 bases, there was a span of 7 bases. The CDR3 totals 13 residues. Per the germline V gene, CDR1 is MNHEY and CDR2 is SVGAGI.

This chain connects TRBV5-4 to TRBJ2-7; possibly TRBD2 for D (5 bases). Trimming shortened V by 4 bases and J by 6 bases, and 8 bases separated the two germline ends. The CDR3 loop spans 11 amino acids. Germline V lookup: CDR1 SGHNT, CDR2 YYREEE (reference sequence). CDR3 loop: CASSIEGEQYF. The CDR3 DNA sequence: TGTGCCAGCAGCATCGAGGGCGAGCAGTACTTC.

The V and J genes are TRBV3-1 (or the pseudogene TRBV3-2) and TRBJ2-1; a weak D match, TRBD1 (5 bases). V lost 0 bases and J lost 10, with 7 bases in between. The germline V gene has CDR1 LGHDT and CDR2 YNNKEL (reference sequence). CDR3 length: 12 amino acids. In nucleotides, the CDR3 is TGTGCCAGCAGCCAAGAAAGGGGCGAGCAGTTCTTC. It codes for CASSQERGEQFF.

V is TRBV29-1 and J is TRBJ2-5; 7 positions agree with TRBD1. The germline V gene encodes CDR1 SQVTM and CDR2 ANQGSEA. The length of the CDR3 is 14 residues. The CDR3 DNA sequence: TGCAGTGAATATGGGGGAACCAGGGGGGAGACCCAGTACTTC. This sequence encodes CSEYGGTRGETQYF. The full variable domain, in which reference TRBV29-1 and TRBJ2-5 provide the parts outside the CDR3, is SAVISQKPSRDICQRGTSLTIQCQVDSQVTMMFWYRQQPGQSLTLIATANQGSEATYESGFVIDKFPISRPNLTFSTLTVSNMSPEDSSIYLCSEYGGTRGETQYFGPGTRLLVL.

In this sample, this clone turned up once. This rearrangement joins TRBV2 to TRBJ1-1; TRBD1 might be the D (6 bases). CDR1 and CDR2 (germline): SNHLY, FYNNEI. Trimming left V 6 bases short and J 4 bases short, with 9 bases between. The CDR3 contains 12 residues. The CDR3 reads CASRRGGTEAFF. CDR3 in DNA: TGTGCCAGCAGGAGGGGGGGCACTGAAGCTTTCTTT. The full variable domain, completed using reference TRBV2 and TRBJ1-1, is EPEVTQTPSHQVTQMGQEVILRCVPISNHLYFYWYRQILGQKVEFLVSFYNNEISEKSEIFDDQFSVERPDGSNFTLKIRSTKLEDSAMYFCASRRGGTEAFFGQGTRLTVV.

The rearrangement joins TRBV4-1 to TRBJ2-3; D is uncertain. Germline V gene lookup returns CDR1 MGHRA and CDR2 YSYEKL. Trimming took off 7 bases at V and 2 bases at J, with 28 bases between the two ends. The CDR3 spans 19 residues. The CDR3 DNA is TGCGCCAGCACCCCTCGAGTTTTTGGGCTAACGGTCAACACAGATACGCAGTATTTT. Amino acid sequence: CASTPRVFGLTVNTDTQYF.

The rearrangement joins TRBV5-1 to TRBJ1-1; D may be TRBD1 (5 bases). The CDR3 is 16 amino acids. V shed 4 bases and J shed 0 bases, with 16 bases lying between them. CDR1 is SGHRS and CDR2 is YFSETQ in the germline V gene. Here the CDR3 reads CASSTGRTNMNTEAFF. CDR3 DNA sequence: TGCGCCAGCAGCACGGGACGGACTAACATGAACACTGAAGCTTTCTTT.

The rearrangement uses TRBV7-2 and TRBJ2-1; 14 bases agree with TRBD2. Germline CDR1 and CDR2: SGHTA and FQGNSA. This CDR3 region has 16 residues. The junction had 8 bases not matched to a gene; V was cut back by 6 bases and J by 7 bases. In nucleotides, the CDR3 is TGTGCCAGCAGTCGAGGACTAGCGGGGGGTCTGAATGAGCAGTTCTTC. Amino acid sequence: CASSRGLAGGLNEQFF. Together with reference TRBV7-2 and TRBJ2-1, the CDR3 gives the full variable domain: GAGVSQSPSNKVTEKGKDVELRCDPISGHTALYWYRQSLGQGLEFLIYFQGNSAPDKSGLPSDRFSAERTGGSVSTLTIQRTQQEDSAVYLCASSRGLAGGLNEQFFGPGTRLTVL.

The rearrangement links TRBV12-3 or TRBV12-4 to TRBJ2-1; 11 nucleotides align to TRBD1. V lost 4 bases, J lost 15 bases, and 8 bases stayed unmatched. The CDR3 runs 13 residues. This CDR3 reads CASSSGQGAIGFF. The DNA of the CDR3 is TGTGCCAGCAGTTCAGGACAGGGGGCGATTGGGTTCTTC.